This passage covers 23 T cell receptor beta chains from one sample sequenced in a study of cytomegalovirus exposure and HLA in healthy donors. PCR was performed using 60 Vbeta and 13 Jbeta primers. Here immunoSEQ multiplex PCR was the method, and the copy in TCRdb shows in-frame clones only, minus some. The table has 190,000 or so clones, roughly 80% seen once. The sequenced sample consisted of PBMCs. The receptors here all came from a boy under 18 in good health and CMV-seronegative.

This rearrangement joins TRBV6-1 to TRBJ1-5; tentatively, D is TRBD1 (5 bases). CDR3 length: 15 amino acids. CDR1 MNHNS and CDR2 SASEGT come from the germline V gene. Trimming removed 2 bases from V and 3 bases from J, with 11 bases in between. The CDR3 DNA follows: TGTGCCAGCAGTGAAAGAGCGGGGGTCAATCAGCCCCAGCATTTT. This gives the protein CASSERAGVNQPQHF.

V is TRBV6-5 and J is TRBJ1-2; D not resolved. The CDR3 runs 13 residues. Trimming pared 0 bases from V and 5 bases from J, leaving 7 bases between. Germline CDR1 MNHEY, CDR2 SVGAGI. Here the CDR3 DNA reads TGTGCCAGCAGTTACTCCCCAGTTTATGGCTACACCTTC. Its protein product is CASSYSPVYGYTF.

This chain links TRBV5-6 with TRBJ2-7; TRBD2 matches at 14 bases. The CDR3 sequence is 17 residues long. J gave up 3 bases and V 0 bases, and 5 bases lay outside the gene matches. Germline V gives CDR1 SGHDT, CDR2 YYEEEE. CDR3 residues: CASSLDAGTSGSYEQYF. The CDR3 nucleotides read TGTGCCAGCAGCTTGGACGCTGGGACTAGCGGGAGCTACGAGCAGTACTTC.

This chain's CDR3 is CAISRGESSYNSPLHF. Here the CDR3 DNA reads TGTGCCATCAGCAGGGGCGAGAGCTCCTATAATTCACCCCTCCACTTT. The chain has TRBV10-3 and TRBJ1-6; the D gene is possibly TRBD1 (6 bases). V gave up 6 bases and J gave up 0 bases, with 12 bases separating them. The CDR3 runs to 16 residues. CDR1 and CDR2 (germline): ENHRY, SYGVKD.

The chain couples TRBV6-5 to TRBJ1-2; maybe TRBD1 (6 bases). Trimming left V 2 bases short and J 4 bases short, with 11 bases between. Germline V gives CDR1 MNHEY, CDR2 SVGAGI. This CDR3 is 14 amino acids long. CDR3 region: CASSYEPGAYGYTF. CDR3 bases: TGTGCCAGCAGTTACGAACCAGGGGCCTATGGCTACACCTTC.

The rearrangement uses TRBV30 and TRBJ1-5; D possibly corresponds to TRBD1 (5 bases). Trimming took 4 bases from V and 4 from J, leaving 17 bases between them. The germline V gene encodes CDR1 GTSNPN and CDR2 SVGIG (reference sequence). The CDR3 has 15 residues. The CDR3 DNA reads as TGTGCCTGGACAGGTACTGGGGCGTCTAATCAGCCCCAGCATTTT. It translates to CAWTGTGASNQPQHF.

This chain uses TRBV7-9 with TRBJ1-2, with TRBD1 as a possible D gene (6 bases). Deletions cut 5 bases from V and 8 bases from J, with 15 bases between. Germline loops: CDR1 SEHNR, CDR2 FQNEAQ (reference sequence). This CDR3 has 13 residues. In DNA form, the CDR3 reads TGTGCCAGCAGCAAATCAGGGGTTGGGGGCTACACCTTC. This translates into CASSKSGVGGYTF.

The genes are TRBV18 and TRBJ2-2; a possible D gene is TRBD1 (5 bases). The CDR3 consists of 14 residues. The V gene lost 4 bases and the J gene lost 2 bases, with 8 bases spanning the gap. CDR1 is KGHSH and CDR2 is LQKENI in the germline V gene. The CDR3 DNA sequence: TGTGCCAGCTCACGGCAGGGTAACACCGGGGAGCTGTTTTTT. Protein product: CASSRQGNTGELFF.

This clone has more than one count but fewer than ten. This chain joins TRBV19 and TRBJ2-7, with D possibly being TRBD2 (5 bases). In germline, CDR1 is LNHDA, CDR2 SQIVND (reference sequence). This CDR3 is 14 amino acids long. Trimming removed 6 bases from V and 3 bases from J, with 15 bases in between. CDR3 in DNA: TGTGCCAGTAGACCAGGACTTTTAGACTACGAGCAGTACTTC. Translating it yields CASRPGLLDYEQYF.

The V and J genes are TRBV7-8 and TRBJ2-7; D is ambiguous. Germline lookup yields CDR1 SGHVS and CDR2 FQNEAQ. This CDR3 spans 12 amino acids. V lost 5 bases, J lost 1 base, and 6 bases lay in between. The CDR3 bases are TGTGCCAGCAGCCCCACTTCCTACGAGCAGTACTTC. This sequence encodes CASSPTSYEQYF.

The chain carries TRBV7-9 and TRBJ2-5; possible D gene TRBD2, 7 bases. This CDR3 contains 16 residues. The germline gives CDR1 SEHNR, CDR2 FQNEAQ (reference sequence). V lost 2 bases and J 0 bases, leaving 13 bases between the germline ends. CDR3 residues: CASSLTAGAYQETQYF. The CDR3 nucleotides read TGTGCCAGCAGCTTAACGGCGGGGGCATACCAAGAGACCCAGTACTTC. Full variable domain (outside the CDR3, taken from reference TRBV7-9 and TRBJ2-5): DTGVSQNPRHKITKRGQNVTFRCDPISEHNRLYWYRQTLGQGPEFLTYFQNEAQLEKSRLLSDRFSAERPKGSFSTLEIQRTEQGDSAMYLCASSLTAGAYQETQYFGPGTRLLVL.

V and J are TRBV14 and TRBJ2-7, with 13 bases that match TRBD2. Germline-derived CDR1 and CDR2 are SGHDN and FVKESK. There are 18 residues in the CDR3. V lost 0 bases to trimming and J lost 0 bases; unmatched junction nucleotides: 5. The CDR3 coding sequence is TGTGCCAGCAGCCAAGATTTTTGGACTAGCGGGAGCTCCTACGAGCAGTACTTC. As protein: CASSQDFWTSGSSYEQYF.

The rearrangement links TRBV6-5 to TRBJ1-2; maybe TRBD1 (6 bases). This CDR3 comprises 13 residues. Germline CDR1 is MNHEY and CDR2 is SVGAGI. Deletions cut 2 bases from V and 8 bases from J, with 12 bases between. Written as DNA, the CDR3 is TGTGCCAGCAGTTACGGAACAGGGAGCGGCTACACCTTC. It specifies CASSYGTGSGYTF.

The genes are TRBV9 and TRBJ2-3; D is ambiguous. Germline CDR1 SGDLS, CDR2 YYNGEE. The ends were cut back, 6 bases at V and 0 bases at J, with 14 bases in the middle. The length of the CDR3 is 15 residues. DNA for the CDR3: TGTGCCAGCACCCCTTTTCCAGGTAGCACAGATACGCAGTATTTT. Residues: CASTPFPGSTDTQYF.

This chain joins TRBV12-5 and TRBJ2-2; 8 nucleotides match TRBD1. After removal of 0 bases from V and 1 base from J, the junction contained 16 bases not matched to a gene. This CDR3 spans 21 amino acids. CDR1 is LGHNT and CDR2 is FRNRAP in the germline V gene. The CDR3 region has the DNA TGTGCTAGTGGTTTGGTACCTCCTCTATGGGGACAGGTCGTGAACACCGGGGAGCTGTTTTTT. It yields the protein CASGLVPPLWGQVVNTGELFF.

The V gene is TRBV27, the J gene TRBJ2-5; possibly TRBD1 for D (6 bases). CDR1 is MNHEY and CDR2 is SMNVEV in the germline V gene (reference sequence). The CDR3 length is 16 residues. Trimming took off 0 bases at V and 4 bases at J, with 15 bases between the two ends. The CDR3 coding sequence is TGTGCCAGCAGTTTATCTCCGGACAGATTTGGAGAGACCCAGTACTTC. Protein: CASSLSPDRFGETQYF.

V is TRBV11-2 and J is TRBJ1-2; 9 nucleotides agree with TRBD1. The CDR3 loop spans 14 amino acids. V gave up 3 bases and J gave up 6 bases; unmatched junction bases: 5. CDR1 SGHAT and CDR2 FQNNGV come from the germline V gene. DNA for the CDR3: TGTGCCAGCAGCTTTGGGACAGGGTCCGATGGCTACACCTTC. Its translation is CASSFGTGSDGYTF.

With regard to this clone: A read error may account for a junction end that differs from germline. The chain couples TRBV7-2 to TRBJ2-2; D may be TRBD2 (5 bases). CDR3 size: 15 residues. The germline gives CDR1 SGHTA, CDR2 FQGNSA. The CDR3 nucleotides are TGTGCCAGCAGCTTAGTACGGGTGAACACCGGGGAGCTGCTTTTT. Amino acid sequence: CASSLVRVNTGELLF.

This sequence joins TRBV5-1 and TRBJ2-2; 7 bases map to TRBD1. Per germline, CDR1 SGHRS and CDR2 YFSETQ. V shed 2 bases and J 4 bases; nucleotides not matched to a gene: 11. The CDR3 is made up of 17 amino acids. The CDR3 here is CASSLADRARGTGELFF. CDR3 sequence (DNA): TGCGCCAGCAGCTTAGCTGACAGGGCCCGGGGCACCGGGGAGCTGTTTTTT.

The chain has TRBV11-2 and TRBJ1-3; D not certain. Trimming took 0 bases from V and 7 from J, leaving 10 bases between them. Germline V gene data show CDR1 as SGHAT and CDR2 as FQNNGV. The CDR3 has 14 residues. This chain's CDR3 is CASSLERQGNTIYF. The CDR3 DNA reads TGTGCCAGCAGCTTAGAGAGACAAGGCAACACCATATATTTT.

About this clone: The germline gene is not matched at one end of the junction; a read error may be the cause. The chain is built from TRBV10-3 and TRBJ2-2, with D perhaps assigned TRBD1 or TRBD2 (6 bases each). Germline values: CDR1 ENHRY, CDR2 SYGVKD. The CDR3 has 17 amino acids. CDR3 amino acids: CAITEGGLTVNTGELFF. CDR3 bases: TGTGCCATCACTGAGGGGGGCCTGACAGTGAACACCGGGGAGCTGTTTTTT.

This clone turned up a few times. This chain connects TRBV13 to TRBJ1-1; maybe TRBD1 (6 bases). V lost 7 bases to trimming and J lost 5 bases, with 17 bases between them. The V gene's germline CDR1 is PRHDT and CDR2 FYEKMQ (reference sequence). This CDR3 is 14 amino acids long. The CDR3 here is CASNQGMTWTEAFF. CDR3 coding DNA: TGTGCCAGCAACCAGGGGATGACGTGGACTGAAGCTTTCTTT.

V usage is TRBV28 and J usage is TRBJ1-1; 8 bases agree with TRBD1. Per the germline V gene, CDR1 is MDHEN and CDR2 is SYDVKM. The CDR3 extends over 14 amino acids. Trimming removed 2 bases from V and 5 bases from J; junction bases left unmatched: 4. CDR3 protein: CASSLQGASTEAFF. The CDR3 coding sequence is TGTGCCAGCAGTTTACAGGGGGCGAGTACTGAAGCTTTCTTT.